One and the same sample provided the 4 T cell receptor beta chains below, sequenced in a study of T-cell memory formation after mild COVID-19. MiXCR, applied by TCRdb to the 5' RACE reads, yields one record per CDR3 protein. The sample lists 120,000 or so distinct CDR3 sequences; about 5.9% were seen once. Input material: PBMCs or a T cell subset sorted from them (not recorded which). The receptors come from an adult woman who had mild COVID-19 (a few samples of this study predate the infection). Cell type and time point are not known.

This clonotype was detected a few times. V and J are TRBV5-1 and TRBJ1-2; 7 bases agree with TRBD1. The V gene end was trimmed by 4 bases and the J gene end by 4 bases; junction bases not matched to a gene: 7. CDR1 is SGHRS and CDR2 is YFSETQ in the germline V gene. The CDR3 spans 14 residues. The CDR3 DNA reads TGCGCCAGCAGCCGCGACAGGGAGGGCTATGGCTACACCTTC. Its protein product is CASSRDREGYGYTF.

This clonotype was seen more than once but under ten times. The chain combines TRBV6-1 with TRBJ2-1; 13 bases are a match to TRBD2. The CDR3 totals 16 residues. CDR1 is MNHNS, CDR2 SASEGT, per germline. V shed 6 bases, J shed 4 bases, and the junction held 6 bases outside the gene matches. Written as DNA, the CDR3 is TGTGCCAGCAGCAGAACTAGCGGGGGGGCTTACAATGAGCAGTTCTTC. Its translation is CASSRTSGGAYNEQFF.

The chain combines TRBV3-1 with TRBJ1-2; TRBD1 matches at 8 bases. Germline assignment: CDR1 LGHDT and CDR2 YNNKEL (reference sequence). J lost 3 bases, V lost 9 bases, and 3 bases had no gene match. This CDR3 is built from 12 residues. DNA of the CDR3: TGTGCCAGTCAACAGGGGGACTATGGCTACACCTTC. Its protein is CASQQGDYGYTF.

This clonotype was counted many times. The rearrangement links TRBV7-2 to TRBJ2-1; 7 nucleotides match TRBD1. Per germline, CDR1 SGHTA and CDR2 FQGNSA. CDR3 length: 18 residues. The junction had 13 bases not matched to a gene; V was cut back by 1 base and J by 4 bases. The CDR3 reads CASSLGPGTALDYNEQFF. The CDR3, as DNA: TGTGCCAGCAGCTTAGGGCCGGGGACAGCCTTAGATTACAATGAGCAGTTCTTC.